This TCR beta chain was sequenced in a study of T cell responses to AZD1222 COVID-19 vaccine. TCRdb's table, derived via immunoSEQ multiplex PCR, lists solely in-frame clones and lacks some. This table has approximately 170,000 clones, under 95% appearing once. This receptor was obtained from an adult in good health. The starting material was peripheral blood, obtained on day 0 of AZD1222 vaccination.

CDR3 nucleotide sequence: TGTGCCAGCAGCCTACAGGGAGCTGGGGCCAACGTCCTGACTTTC. Protein product: CASSLQGAGANVLTF. The chain couples TRBV7-3 to TRBJ2-6; weak D call: TRBD1 (6 bases). Germline V CDR1 and CDR2: SGHTA, FQGTGA. The V end was cut by 5 bases, the J end by 2 bases, with 10 bases between. The CDR3 is made up of 15 amino acids.